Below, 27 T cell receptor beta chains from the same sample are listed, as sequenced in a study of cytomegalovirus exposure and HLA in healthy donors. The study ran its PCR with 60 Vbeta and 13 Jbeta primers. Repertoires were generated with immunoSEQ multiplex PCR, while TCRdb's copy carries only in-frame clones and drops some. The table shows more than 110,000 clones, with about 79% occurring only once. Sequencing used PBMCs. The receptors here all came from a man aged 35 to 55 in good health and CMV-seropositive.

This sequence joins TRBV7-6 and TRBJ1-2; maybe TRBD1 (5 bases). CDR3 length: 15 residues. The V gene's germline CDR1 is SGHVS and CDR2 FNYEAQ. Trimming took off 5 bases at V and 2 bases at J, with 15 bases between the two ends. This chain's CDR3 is CASSLRRDGNYGYTF. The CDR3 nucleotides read TGTGCCAGCAGCCTCAGGCGGGACGGGAACTATGGCTACACCTTC.

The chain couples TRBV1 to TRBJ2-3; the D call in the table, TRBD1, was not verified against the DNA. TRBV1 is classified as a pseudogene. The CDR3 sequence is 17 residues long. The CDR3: CTSSQDRTGGNTDTQYF. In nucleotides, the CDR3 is TGCACCAGCAGCCAAGATCGGACAGGGGGAAACACAGATACGCAGTATTTT.

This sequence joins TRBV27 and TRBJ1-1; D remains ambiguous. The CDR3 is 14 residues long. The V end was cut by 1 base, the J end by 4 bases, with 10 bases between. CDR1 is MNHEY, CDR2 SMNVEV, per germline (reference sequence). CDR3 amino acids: CASSLYSRGTEAFF. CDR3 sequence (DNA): TGTGCCAGCAGTTTATACTCTAGAGGCACTGAAGCTTTCTTT.

The CDR3 DNA sequence: TGTGCCAGCAGCCTGATGCAGGGGGGTGGGACTGAAGCTTTCTTT. It specifies CASSLMQGGGTEAFF. V is TRBV7-2 and J is TRBJ1-1; 7 bases map to TRBD1. The CDR3 loop spans 15 amino acids. V was pared by 5 bases and J by 5 bases, with 11 bases of the junction left unmatched. CDR1 is SGHTA, CDR2 FQGNSA, per germline.

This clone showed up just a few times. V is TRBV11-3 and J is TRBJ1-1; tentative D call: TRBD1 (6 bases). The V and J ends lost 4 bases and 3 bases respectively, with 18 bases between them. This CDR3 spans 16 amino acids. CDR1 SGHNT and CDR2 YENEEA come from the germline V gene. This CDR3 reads CASSSPPGVPYTEAFF. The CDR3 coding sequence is TGTGCCAGCAGCTCGCCCCCAGGGGTACCGTACACTGAAGCTTTCTTT.

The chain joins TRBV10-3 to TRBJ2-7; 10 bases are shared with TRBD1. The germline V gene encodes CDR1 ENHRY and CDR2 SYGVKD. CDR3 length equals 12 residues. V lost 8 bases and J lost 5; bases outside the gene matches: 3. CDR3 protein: CAIRDRGHEQYF. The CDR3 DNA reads TGTGCCATCCGGGACAGGGGCCACGAGCAGTACTTC.

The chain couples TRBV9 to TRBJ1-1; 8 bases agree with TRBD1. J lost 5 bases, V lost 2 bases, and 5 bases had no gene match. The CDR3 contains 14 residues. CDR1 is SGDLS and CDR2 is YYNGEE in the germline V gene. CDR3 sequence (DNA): TGTGCCAGCAGCGTTGAACAGGGGGGAACTGAAGCTTTCTTT. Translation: CASSVEQGGTEAFF. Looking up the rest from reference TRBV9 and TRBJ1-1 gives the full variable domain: DSGVTQTPKHLITATGQRVTLRCSPRSGDLSVYWYQQSLDQGLQFLIQYYNGEERAKGNILERFSAQQFPDLHSELNLSSLELGDSALYFCASSVEQGGTEAFFGQGTRLTVV.

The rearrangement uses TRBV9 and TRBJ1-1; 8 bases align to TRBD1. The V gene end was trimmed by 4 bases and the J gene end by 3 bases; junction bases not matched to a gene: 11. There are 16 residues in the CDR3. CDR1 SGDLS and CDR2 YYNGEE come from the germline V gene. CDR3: CASSKRQGKRDTEAFF. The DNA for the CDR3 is TGTGCCAGCAGCAAGAGACAGGGGAAAAGGGACACTGAAGCTTTCTTT.

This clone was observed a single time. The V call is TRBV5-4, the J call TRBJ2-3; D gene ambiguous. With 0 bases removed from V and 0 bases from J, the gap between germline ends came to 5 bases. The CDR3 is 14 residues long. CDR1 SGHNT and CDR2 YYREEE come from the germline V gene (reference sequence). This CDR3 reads CASSLGPSTDTQYF. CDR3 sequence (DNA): TGTGCCAGCAGCTTGGGTCCAAGCACAGATACGCAGTATTTT.

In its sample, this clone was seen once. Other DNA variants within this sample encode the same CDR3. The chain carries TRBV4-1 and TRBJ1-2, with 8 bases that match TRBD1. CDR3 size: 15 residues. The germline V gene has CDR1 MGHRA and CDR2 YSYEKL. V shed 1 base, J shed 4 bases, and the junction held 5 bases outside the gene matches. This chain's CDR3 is CASSQAGQGIYGYTF. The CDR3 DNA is TGCGCCAGCAGCCAAGCTGGACAGGGTATCTATGGCTACACCTTC.

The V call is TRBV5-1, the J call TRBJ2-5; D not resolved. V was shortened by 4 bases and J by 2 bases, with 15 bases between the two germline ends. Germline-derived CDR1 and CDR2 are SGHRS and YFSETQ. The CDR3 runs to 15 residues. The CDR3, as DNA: TGCGCCAGCAGCCCTCTGGGCTACAAACAAGAGACCCAGTACTTC. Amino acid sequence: CASSPLGYKQETQYF.

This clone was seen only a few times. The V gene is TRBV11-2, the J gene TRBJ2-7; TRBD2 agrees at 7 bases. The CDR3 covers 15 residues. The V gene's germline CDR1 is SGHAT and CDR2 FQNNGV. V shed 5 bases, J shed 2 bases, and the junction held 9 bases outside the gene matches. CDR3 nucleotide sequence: TGTGCCAGCAGCCCCTCCCGAGCGGGGCCCTACGAGCAGTACTTC. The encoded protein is CASSPSRAGPYEQYF.

The CDR3 here is CASSPWGQGANTEAFF. The CDR3 nucleotides are TGTGCCAGCTCACCATGGGGACAGGGGGCGAACACTGAAGCTTTCTTT. This rearrangement joins TRBV18 to TRBJ1-1; 12 bases are a match to TRBD1. V trimming: 2 bases; J trimming: 1 base; junction bases outside the gene matches: 2. Germline V lookup: CDR1 KGHSH, CDR2 LQKENI. The CDR3 has 16 amino acids.

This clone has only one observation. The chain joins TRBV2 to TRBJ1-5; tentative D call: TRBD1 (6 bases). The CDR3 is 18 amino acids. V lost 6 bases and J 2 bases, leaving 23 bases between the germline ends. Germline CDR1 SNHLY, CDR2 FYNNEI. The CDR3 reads CASSHKPAGAVGNQPQHF. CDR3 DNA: TGTGCCAGCAGCCATAAACCCGCAGGGGCCGTTGGCAATCAGCCCCAGCATTTT. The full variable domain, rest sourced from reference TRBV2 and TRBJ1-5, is EPEVTQTPSHQVTQMGQEVILRCVPISNHLYFYWYRQILGQKVEFLVSFYNNEISEKSEIFDDQFSVERPDGSNFTLKIRSTKLEDSAMYFCASSHKPAGAVGNQPQHFGDGTRLSIL.

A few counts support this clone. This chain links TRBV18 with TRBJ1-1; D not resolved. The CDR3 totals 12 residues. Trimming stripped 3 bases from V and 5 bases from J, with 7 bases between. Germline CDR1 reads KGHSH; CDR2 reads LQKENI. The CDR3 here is CASSPAGTEAFF. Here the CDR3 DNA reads TGTGCCAGCTCACCGGCGGGGACTGAAGCTTTCTTT. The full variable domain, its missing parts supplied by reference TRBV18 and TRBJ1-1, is NAGVMQNPRHLVRRRGQEARLRCSPMKGHSHVYWYRQLPEEGLKFMVYLQKENIIDESGMPKERFSAEFPKEGPSILRIQQVVRGDSAAYFCASSPAGTEAFFGQGTRLTVV.

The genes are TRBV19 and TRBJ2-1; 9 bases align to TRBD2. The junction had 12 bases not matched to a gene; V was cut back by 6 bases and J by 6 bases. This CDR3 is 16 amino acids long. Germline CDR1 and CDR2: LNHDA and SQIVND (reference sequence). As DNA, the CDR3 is TGTGCCAGTAGAGTAGCGGGAGAGTACCGGGTCAATGAGCAGTTCTTC. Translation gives CASRVAGEYRVNEQFF.

In DNA form, the CDR3 reads TGCGCCAGCAGCTTGGTTGCCAGGGGTACAACTAATGAAAAACTGTTTTTT. Protein product: CASSLVARGTTNEKLFF. The genes are TRBV5-1 and TRBJ1-4, with D possibly being TRBD1 (6 bases). The germline V gene encodes CDR1 SGHRS and CDR2 YFSETQ. The V end lost 0 bases, the J end lost 0 bases, and 12 bases lay between the germline ends. This CDR3 region has 17 residues.

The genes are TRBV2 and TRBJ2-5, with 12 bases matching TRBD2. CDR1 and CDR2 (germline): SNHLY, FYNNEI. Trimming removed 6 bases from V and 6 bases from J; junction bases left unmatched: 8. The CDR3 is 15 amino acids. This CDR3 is CASRGLAGFEKTQYF. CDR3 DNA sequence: TGTGCCAGCAGAGGACTAGCGGGGTTCGAAAAGACCCAGTACTTC. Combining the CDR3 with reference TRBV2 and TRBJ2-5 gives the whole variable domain EPEVTQTPSHQVTQMGQEVILRCVPISNHLYFYWYRQILGQKVEFLVSFYNNEISEKSEIFDDQFSVERPDGSNFTLKIRSTKLEDSAMYFCASRGLAGFEKTQYFGPGTRLLVL.

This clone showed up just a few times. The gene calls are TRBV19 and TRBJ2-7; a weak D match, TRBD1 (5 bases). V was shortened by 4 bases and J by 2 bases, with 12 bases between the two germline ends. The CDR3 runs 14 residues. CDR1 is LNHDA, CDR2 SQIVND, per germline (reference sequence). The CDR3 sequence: CASSNDRPPYEQYF. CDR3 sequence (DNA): TGTGCCAGTAGTAATGACAGACCACCCTACGAGCAGTACTTC.

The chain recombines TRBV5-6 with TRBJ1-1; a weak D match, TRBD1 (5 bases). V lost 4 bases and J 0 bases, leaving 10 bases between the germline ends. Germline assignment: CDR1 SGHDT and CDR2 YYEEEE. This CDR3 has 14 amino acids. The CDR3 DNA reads TGTGCCAGCAGCCGCAGGGTGATGAACACTGAAGCTTTCTTT. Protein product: CASSRRVMNTEAFF.

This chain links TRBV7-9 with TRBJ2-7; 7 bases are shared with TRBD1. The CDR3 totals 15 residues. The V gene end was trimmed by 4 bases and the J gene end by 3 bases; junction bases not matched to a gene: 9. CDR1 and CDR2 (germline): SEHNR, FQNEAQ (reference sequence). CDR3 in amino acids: CASSSLGTEVYEQYF. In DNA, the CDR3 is TGTGCCAGCAGCTCGCTAGGGACAGAGGTCTACGAGCAGTACTTC.

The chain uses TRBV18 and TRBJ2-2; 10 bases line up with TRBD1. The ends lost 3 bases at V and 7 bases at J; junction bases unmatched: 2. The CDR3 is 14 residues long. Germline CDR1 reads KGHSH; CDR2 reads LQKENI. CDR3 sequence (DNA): TGTGCCAGCTCACCGGACAGGGGGGTCGGGGAGCTGTTTTTT. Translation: CASSPDRGVGELFF. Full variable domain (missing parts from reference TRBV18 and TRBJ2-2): NAGVMQNPRHLVRRRGQEARLRCSPMKGHSHVYWYRQLPEEGLKFMVYLQKENIIDESGMPKERFSAEFPKEGPSILRIQQVVRGDSAAYFCASSPDRGVGELFFGEGSRLTVL.

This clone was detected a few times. CDR3 residues: CSVEWGEMGRGYTF. CDR3 sequence (DNA): TGCAGCGTTGAGTGGGGGGAGATGGGTCGTGGCTACACCTTC. The chain employs TRBV29-1 and TRBJ1-2, with D perhaps matching TRBD1 (5 bases). Germline CDR1 is SQVTM and CDR2 is ANQGSEA. V gave up 3 bases and J gave up 7 bases, with 18 bases separating them. The CDR3 spans 14 residues.

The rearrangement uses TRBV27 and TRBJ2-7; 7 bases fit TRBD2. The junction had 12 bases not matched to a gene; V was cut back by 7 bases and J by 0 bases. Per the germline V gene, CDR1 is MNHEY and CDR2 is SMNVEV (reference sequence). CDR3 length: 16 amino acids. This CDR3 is CASTKRAGVSSYEQYF. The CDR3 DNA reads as TGTGCCAGCACCAAAAGGGCGGGGGTGAGCTCCTACGAGCAGTACTTC.

CDR3 protein: CASSIAGLSTDTQYF. CDR3 coding DNA: TGTGCCAGTAGTATAGCCGGACTATCCACAGATACGCAGTATTTT. This chain connects TRBV19 to TRBJ2-3; tentatively, D is TRBD2 (6 bases). V was pared by 1 base and J by 2 bases, with 10 bases between. There are 15 residues in the CDR3. Germline V lookup: CDR1 LNHDA, CDR2 SQIVND (reference sequence).

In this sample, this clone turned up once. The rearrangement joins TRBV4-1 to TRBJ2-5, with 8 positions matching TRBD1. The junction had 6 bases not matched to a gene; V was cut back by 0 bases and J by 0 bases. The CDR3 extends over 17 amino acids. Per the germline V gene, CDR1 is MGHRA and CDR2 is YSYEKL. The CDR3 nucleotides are TGCGCCAGCAGCCAAGACCCCGGGACAGGACACCAAGAGACCCAGTACTTC. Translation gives CASSQDPGTGHQETQYF.

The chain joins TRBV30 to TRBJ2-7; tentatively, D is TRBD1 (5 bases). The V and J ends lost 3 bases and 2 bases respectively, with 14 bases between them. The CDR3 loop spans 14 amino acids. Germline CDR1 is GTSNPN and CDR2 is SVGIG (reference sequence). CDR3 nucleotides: TGTGCCTGGAGGGAACCGACAGTAACCTACGAGCAGTACTTC. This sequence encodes CAWREPTVTYEQYF. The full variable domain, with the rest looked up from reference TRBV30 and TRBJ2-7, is SQTIHQWPATLVQPVGSPLSLECTVEGTSNPNLYWYRQAAGRGLQLLFYSVGIGQISSEVPQNLSASRPQDRQFILSSKKLLLSDSGFYLCAWREPTVTYEQYFGPGTRLTVT.